These 31 T cell receptor beta chains came from one sample sequenced in a study of persistence of HIV-infected CD4 T cells. These receptors have no known antigen. Nonspecific anti-CD3/anti-CD28 bead stimulation represents the broad CD4+ T cell repertoire. CD4+ T cells upregulating both CD40 ligand and CD69 were sorted as responding cells. This was the immunoSEQ version 4 assay in survey mode. Clones were read by immunoSEQ multiplex PCR, and TCRdb kept only the in-frame ones, dropping some. The data show roughly 43,000 clones, about 89% seen once. Material: CD4+ T cells sorted from PBMCs after approximately 20-hour stimulation, obtained from a patient who received antiretroviral therapy. The receptors originated from an adult man with HIV who was CMV-seropositive.

V gene TRBV7-9 combines with J gene TRBJ1-2; D is ambiguous. Germline CDR1 reads SEHNR; CDR2 reads FQNEAQ (reference sequence). V lost 1 base and J lost 8, with 14 bases in between. CDR3 length: 14 residues. CDR3 nucleotides: TGTGCCAGCAGCTTAGGAGACGCCAGGTCGGGCTACACCTTC. Protein product: CASSLGDARSGYTF.

V gene TRBV18 combines with J gene TRBJ2-5; 9 positions match TRBD1. Germline CDR1 KGHSH, CDR2 LQKENI. V shed 3 bases, J shed 5 bases, and the junction held 4 bases outside the gene matches. This CDR3 has 14 residues. The CDR3 sequence is CASSPGQGYETQYF. The CDR3 DNA sequence: TGTGCCAGCTCACCGGGACAGGGTTATGAGACCCAGTACTTC.

This clone came up a few times. The rearrangement links TRBV3-1 (or the pseudogene TRBV3-2) to TRBJ2-2; TRBD2 is a possible D gene (6 bases). V gave up 4 bases and J gave up 5 bases, with 11 bases separating them. In germline, CDR1 is LGHDT, CDR2 YNNKEL (reference sequence). The CDR3 covers 14 residues. In DNA, the CDR3 is TGTGCCAGCAGCCCGGACTATGAGACCGGGGAGCTGTTTTTT. Translation gives CASSPDYETGELFF.

Worth noting for this clone: At one end the junction does not follow the germline gene, possibly because of a read error. The chain joins TRBV13 to TRBJ1-1, with 11 positions matching TRBD1. Germline loops: CDR1 PRHDT, CDR2 FYEKMQ (reference sequence). This CDR3 comprises 14 residues. In DNA form, the CDR3 reads TGTGCCAGCAGCCTAGGACAGGGGGCAATTGGGGCTTTCTTT. The encoded protein is CASSLGQGAIGAFF.

V and J are TRBV21-1 and TRBJ2-1; the table assigns TRBD2, which was not confirmed against the DNA. TRBV21-1 is termed a pseudogene. This CDR3 contains 24 residues. The CDR3: CASSKGGIGLVVAGTKNSYNEQFF. DNA for the CDR3: TGTGCCAGCAGCAAAGGGGGGATAGGTTTGGTGGTAGCGGGAACGAAAAACTCCTACAATGAGCAGTTCTTC.

The chain combines TRBV19 with TRBJ2-3; no reliable D call. Germline CDR1 LNHDA, CDR2 SQIVND (reference sequence). V lost 8 bases and J 7 bases, leaving 13 bases between the germline ends. CDR3 length: 12 amino acids. The CDR3: CASSQSGNTQYF. Written as DNA, the CDR3 is TGTGCCAGTTCGCAGTCGGGTAATACGCAGTATTTT. Full variable domain (remainder filled in from reference TRBV19 and TRBJ2-3): DGGITQSPKYLFRKEGQNVTLSCEQNLNHDAMYWYRQDPGQGLRLIYYSQIVNDFQKGDIAEGYSVSREKKESFPLTVTSAQKNPTAFYLCASSQSGNTQYFGPGTRLTVL.

CDR3 bases: TGCGCCAGCAGCCCACGGACAGGCCGCGATGAGCAGTTCTTC. This codes for CASSPRTGRDEQFF. This chain connects TRBV5-1 to TRBJ2-1; 7 bases are shared with TRBD1. CDR1 SGHRS and CDR2 YFSETQ come from the germline V gene. The CDR3 is 14 residues long. J lost 8 bases, V lost 4 bases, and 9 bases had no gene match. The full variable domain, rest sourced from reference TRBV5-1 and TRBJ2-1, is KAGVTQTPRYLIKTRGQQVTLSCSPISGHRSVSWYQQTPGQGLQFLFEYFSETQRNKGNFPGRFSGRQFSNSRSEMNVSTLELGDSALYLCASSPRTGRDEQFFGPGTRLTVL.

This CDR3 is CASSRDRDPYEQYF. CDR3 nucleotide sequence: TGTGCCAGCAGCCGGGACAGAGACCCATACGAGCAGTACTTC. V is TRBV9 and J is TRBJ2-7; 7 bases match TRBD1. V was pared by 4 bases and J by 4 bases, with 8 bases of the junction left unmatched. Germline CDR1 is SGDLS and CDR2 is YYNGEE. CDR3 length: 14 residues.

Only one count was recorded for this clone. The chain recombines TRBV27 with TRBJ1-1; D gene unclear. The CDR3 runs to 14 residues. V was cut by 3 bases and J by 0 bases, with 8 bases left in between. CDR1 MNHEY and CDR2 SMNVEV come from the germline V gene (reference sequence). The CDR3 region is CASSFRGLNTEAFF. The CDR3 DNA is TGTGCCAGCAGTTTTCGGGGATTGAACACTGAAGCTTTCTTT.

V and J are TRBV30 and TRBJ1-4, with TRBD1 identical over 7 bases. V shed 7 bases and J 7 bases; nucleotides not matched to a gene: 12. This CDR3 contains 14 residues. Looked up from germline, CDR1 is GTSNPN and CDR2 is SVGIG (reference sequence). CDR3 residues: CASMVGGSSEKLFF. The CDR3 bases are TGTGCCTCAATGGTAGGGGGCTCAAGTGAAAAACTGTTTTTT.

The chain joins TRBV4-1 to TRBJ2-1, with TRBD2 as a possible D gene (7 bases). CDR1 is MGHRA and CDR2 is YSYEKL in the germline V gene. V lost 2 bases to trimming and J lost 7 bases, with 21 bases between them. This CDR3 comprises 17 residues. CDR3 loop: CASSQIAVGGPRNEQFF. The CDR3 bases are TGCGCCAGCAGCCAAATCGCCGTGGGGGGGCCCCGAAATGAGCAGTTCTTC.

This rearrangement joins TRBV7-9 to TRBJ1-4; D is ambiguous. Germline lookup yields CDR1 SEHNR and CDR2 FQNEAQ (reference sequence). The CDR3 totals 15 residues. The germline V and J ends were trimmed by 5 bases and 0 bases, with 10 bases remaining between them. The chain's CDR3 is CASSVGGATNEKLFF. Here the CDR3 DNA reads TGTGCCAGCAGCGTCGGCGGAGCAACTAATGAAAAACTGTTTTTT.

V gene TRBV4-1 combines with J gene TRBJ1-5; D may be TRBD1 (5 bases). This CDR3 contains 15 residues. Germline V gene lookup returns CDR1 MGHRA and CDR2 YSYEKL. V was cut by 5 bases and J by 6 bases, with 17 bases left in between. The CDR3 spells CASSLTGAEGQPQHF. The CDR3, as DNA: TGCGCCAGCAGCTTAACAGGAGCGGAGGGTCAGCCCCAGCATTTT.

The CDR3: CASSLGVEWGGELFF. The CDR3 bases are TGTGCCAGCAGCTTGGGAGTGGAATGGGGCGGGGAGCTGTTTTTT. This chain links TRBV5-4 with TRBJ2-2; D remains ambiguous. CDR1 SGHNT and CDR2 YYREEE come from the germline V gene (reference sequence). This CDR3 is built from 15 residues. Trimming stripped 0 bases from V and 7 bases from J, with 13 bases between.

The CDR3 here is CASTHRVGVDTQYF. The CDR3 DNA reads as TGTGCCAGCACCCACAGGGTAGGCGTAGATACGCAGTATTTT. This chain links TRBV11-1 with TRBJ2-3, with D perhaps TRBD1 (6 bases). V was shortened by 7 bases and J by 5 bases, with 16 bases between the two germline ends. The CDR3 has 14 amino acids. Germline CDR1 and CDR2: SGHAT and FQDESV (reference sequence).

This chain's CDR3 is CASSMGRLNQPQHF. The CDR3 DNA sequence: TGTGCCAGTAGTATGGGGCGGCTTAATCAGCCCCAGCATTTT. The rearrangement links TRBV19 to TRBJ1-5; perhaps TRBD1 as D (5 bases). The CDR3 totals 14 residues. Germline CDR1 reads LNHDA; CDR2 reads SQIVND (reference sequence). With 3 bases removed from V and 4 bases from J, the gap between germline ends came to 10 bases.

This clone was observed once. The gene calls are TRBV27 and TRBJ2-7; D not certain. V was trimmed by 1 base and J by 0 bases, leaving 4 bases between them. The CDR3 covers 13 residues. The V gene's germline CDR1 is MNHEY and CDR2 SMNVEV (reference sequence). The CDR3 loop reads CASSLYRSYEQYF. CDR3 bases: TGTGCCAGCAGTTTATACCGCTCCTACGAGCAGTACTTC.

This clone was seen only a few times. The V gene is TRBV7-6, the J gene TRBJ1-5; D is ambiguous. CDR3 length: 17 amino acids. Germline V gene sequence: CDR1 SGHVS, CDR2 FNYEAQ. The V and J ends lost 5 bases and 2 bases respectively, with 19 bases between them. The CDR3 sequence is CASSATSSNLGNQPQHF. CDR3 in DNA: TGTGCCAGCAGCGCTACGTCCTCCAACTTGGGCAATCAGCCCCAGCATTTT.

Only a few counts were recorded for this clone. The chain has TRBV27 and TRBJ1-4, with 8 bases aligning to TRBD1. The germline gives CDR1 MNHEY, CDR2 SMNVEV (reference sequence). Trimming removed 3 bases from V and 8 bases from J; junction bases left unmatched: 5. This CDR3 is 14 amino acids long. In DNA form, the CDR3 reads TGTGCCAGCAGTTTCACAGGGGGAAGGGAAAAACTGTTTTTT. Protein sequence: CASSFTGGREKLFF.

The chain joins TRBV27 to TRBJ1-1, with D hard to call. The CDR3 has 16 residues. Germline assignment: CDR1 MNHEY and CDR2 SMNVEV (reference sequence). V lost 3 bases and J 5 bases, leaving 19 bases between the germline ends. In DNA, the CDR3 is TGTGCCAGCAGTTTGCGGGGATTGAGAGGGCGGACTGAAGCTTTCTTT. Translating gives CASSLRGLRGRTEAFF.

The gene calls are TRBV24-1 and TRBJ1-2, with 8 bases that match TRBD1. The CDR3 runs 13 residues. The germline gives CDR1 KGHDR, CDR2 SFDVKD. The ends lost 1 base at V and 8 bases at J; junction bases unmatched: 2. The CDR3, as DNA: TGTGCCACCAGTGATTTCGGGACAGGAGGCTACACCTTC. This codes for CATSDFGTGGYTF.

As DNA, the CDR3 is TGTGCCAGCAGTTACTCGAATCGGGGGCAGGACAATGAGCAGTTCTTC. It specifies CASSYSNRGQDNEQFF. The V and J genes are TRBV6-5 and TRBJ2-1, with D perhaps matching TRBD1 or TRBD2 (6 bases each). The germline CDR1 and CDR2 sequences are MNHEY and SVGAGI. V was pared by 0 bases and J by 5 bases, with 14 bases between. This CDR3 contains 16 residues.

The chain joins TRBV9 to TRBJ2-7; 7 bases fit TRBD1. Germline CDR1 reads SGDLS; CDR2 reads YYNGEE. Unmatched junction bases numbered 6, after V lost 0 bases and J lost 3 bases. The CDR3 has 15 residues. In DNA, the CDR3 is TGTGCCAGCAGCGTAGAGGACAGGCCTATCTACGAGCAGTACTTC. Translated, it gives CASSVEDRPIYEQYF.

The chain combines TRBV3-1 (or the pseudogene TRBV3-2) with TRBJ2-7; a possible D gene is TRBD2 (6 bases). Trimming removed 4 bases from V and 0 bases from J, with 10 bases in between. Germline V lookup: CDR1 LGHDT, CDR2 YNNKEL (reference sequence). The CDR3 covers 14 residues. The CDR3 bases are TGTGCCAGCAGCCCGGGACTGACCTCCTACGAGCAGTACTTC. This gives the protein CASSPGLTSYEQYF.

The CDR3 DNA follows: TGTGCCAGTAGTATAGGAGGGACAGCCAATCAGCCCCAGCATTTT. Its translation: CASSIGGTANQPQHF. This chain joins TRBV19 and TRBJ1-5, with 7 bases that match TRBD1. CDR1 and CDR2 (germline): LNHDA, SQIVND (reference sequence). After removal of 1 base from V and 3 bases from J, the junction contained 3 bases not matched to a gene. This CDR3 contains 15 residues.

The CDR3 sequence is CSASSPRDGNTEAFF. The CDR3 bases are TGCAGTGCTAGTAGTCCCCGGGACGGGAACACTGAAGCTTTCTTT. The rearrangement joins TRBV20-1 to TRBJ1-1, with D tentatively TRBD1 (5 bases). Germline V gene data show CDR1 as DFQATT and CDR2 as SNEGSKA (reference sequence). V was shortened by 3 bases and J by 1 base, with 15 bases between the two germline ends. There are 15 residues in the CDR3.

The chain links TRBV7-9 to TRBJ1-5; no firm D call. This CDR3 comprises 12 residues. Germline CDR1 SEHNR, CDR2 FQNEAQ (reference sequence). Trimming shortened V by 2 bases and J by 9 bases, and 8 bases separated the two germline ends. The CDR3 coding sequence is TGTGCCAGCAGCTTAAGGGCAGGGCCCCAGCATTTT. Encoded protein: CASSLRAGPQHF.

The chain uses TRBV30 and TRBJ1-1; no clear D. The CDR3 extends over 14 amino acids. Per the germline V gene, CDR1 is GTSNPN and CDR2 is SVGIG (reference sequence). Between the trimmed V and J ends, which lost 0 bases and 0 bases, there was a span of 8 bases. Here the CDR3 DNA reads TGTGCCTGGAGTGTAGGTGGGCTGAACACTGAAGCTTTCTTT. Protein sequence: CAWSVGGLNTEAFF. The full variable domain, with the rest looked up from reference TRBV30 and TRBJ1-1, is SQTIHQWPATLVQPVGSPLSLECTVEGTSNPNLYWYRQAAGRGLQLLFYSVGIGQISSEVPQNLSASRPQDRQFILSSKKLLLSDSGFYLCAWSVGGLNTEAFFGQGTRLTVV.

This clone has a single count. The gene calls are TRBV3-1 (or the pseudogene TRBV3-2) and TRBJ1-3; 8 bases match TRBD1. This CDR3 contains 18 residues. Trimming cost V 1 base and J 0 bases; bases outside gene matches: 8. CDR1 and CDR2 from the germline V gene are LGHDT and YNNKEL (reference sequence). The CDR3 sequence: CASSQVGGTGSSGNTIYF. CDR3 sequence (DNA): TGTGCCAGCAGCCAAGTGGGGGGGACAGGTAGCTCTGGAAACACCATATATTTT.

The chain links TRBV2 to TRBJ2-3; D is ambiguous. V was shortened by 1 base and J by 10 bases, with 6 bases between the two germline ends. CDR3 length: 11 residues. CDR1 SNHLY and CDR2 FYNNEI come from the germline V gene. CDR3 residues: CASSEVGAQYF. Written as DNA, the CDR3 is TGTGCCAGCAGTGAAGTTGGGGCGCAGTATTTT.

The chain joins TRBV5-6 to TRBJ1-2, with a weak D call TRBD1 (6 bases). Trimming took 0 bases from V and 8 from J, leaving 14 bases between them. The CDR3 consists of 14 residues. The germline CDR1 and CDR2 sequences are SGHDT and YYEEEE. CDR3 bases: TGTGCCAGCAGCTTGGTACAGGGTCTAGGAGGCTACACCTTC. Translating it yields CASSLVQGLGGYTF.